The following is a TCR beta chain sequence with its context. Germline CDR1 reads MNHEY; CDR2 reads SVGAGI. V lost 4 bases and J 1 base, leaving 8 bases between the germline ends. The CDR3 extends over 14 amino acids. Patients of the Seattle cohort, enrolled during active infection, were followed longitudinally. The data were taken from a study of blood T cell repertoires in COVID-19. Repertoires were generated with immunoSEQ multiplex PCR, while TCRdb's copy carries only in-frame clones and drops some. The sample includes some 68,000 clones, 90% to 95% of them seen just once. Source material: peripheral blood. The sequence was obtained from a man between 40 and 49 years old with COVID-19, enrolled during active disease. The chain combines TRBV6-5 with TRBJ1-5; D may be TRBD1 (6 bases). DNA for the CDR3: TGTGCCAGCAGTTTCCAGGGGAGCAATCAGCCCCAGCATTTT. Its protein product is CASSFQGSNQPQHF.